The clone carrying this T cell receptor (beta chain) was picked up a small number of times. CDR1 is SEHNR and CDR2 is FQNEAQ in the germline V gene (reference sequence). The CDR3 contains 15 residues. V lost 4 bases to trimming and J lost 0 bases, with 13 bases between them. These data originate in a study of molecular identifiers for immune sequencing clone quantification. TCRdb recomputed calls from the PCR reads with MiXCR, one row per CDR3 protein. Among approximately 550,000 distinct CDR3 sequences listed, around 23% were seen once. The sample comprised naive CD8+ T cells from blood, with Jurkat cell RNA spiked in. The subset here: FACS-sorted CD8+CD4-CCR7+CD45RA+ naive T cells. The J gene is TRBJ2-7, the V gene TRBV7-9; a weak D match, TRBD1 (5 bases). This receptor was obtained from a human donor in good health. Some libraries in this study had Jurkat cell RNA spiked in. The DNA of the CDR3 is TGTGCCAGCAGCTCGAAGACAGCTGTCTCCTACGAGCAGTACTTC. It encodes CASSSKTAVSYEQYF.